Following are 21 T cell receptor beta chains from one sample sequenced in a study of T cells in Graves' hyperthyroidism and ophthalmopathy. Amplification of TCR beta CDR3 regions was performed using RNA transcripts as template. During a first-round RT-PCR of the TCR CDR3, the HTBI primer set was used. TCRdb reprocessed the multiplex PCR reads via MiXCR and lists one record per CDR3 protein. The data contain roughly 720,000 distinct CDR3 sequences, around 15% of them singletons. Input material: blood. These receptors originate from a man between 50 and 59 years old with Graves' hyperthyroidism.

About this clonotype: Being one base from a much bigger clone, this may be a read error. The chain joins TRBV30 to TRBJ1-2; the D gene is possibly TRBD1 (5 bases). V shed 6 bases and J shed 9 bases, with 20 bases lying between them. Germline CDR1 is GTSNPN and CDR2 is SVGIG (reference sequence). CDR3 size: 13 residues. CDR3 residues: CACSLTVWASYTF. CDR3 sequence (DNA): TGTGCCTGCTCACTGACAGTCTGGGCAAGCTACACCTTC. The full variable domain, in which reference TRBV30 and TRBJ1-2 provide the parts outside the CDR3, is SQTIHQWPATLVQPVGSPLSLECTVEGTSNPNLYWYRQAAGRGLQLLFYSVGIGQISSEVPQNLSASRPQDRQFILSSKKLLLSDSGFYLCACSLTVWASYTFGSGTRLTVV.

Comment on this clonotype: The junction and the germline gene differ at one end; a read error may be behind it. The chain combines TRBV11-2 with TRBJ2-3; a weak D match, TRBD2 (6 bases). In germline, CDR1 is SGHAT, CDR2 FQNNGV. The CDR3 has 14 amino acids. This chain's CDR3 is CASRLGRSTDTQYF. The DNA of the CDR3 is TGTGCCAGCAGATTAGGGAGGAGCACAGATACGCAGTATTTT.

This clonotype was detected ten times or more. This chain links TRBV7-9 with TRBJ2-1, with TRBD1 matching 7 bases. With V trimmed by 4 bases and J by 4 bases, 10 bases remained unmatched. CDR3 length equals 16 residues. Germline V gene sequence: CDR1 SEHNR, CDR2 FQNEAQ (reference sequence). The CDR3 nucleotides are TGTGCCAGCAGCTCGACCACGGGACAGACTTACAATGAGCAGTTCTTC. Its translation is CASSSTTGQTYNEQFF.

This clonotype was detected many times. V and J are TRBV28 and TRBJ2-1; 7 nucleotides agree with TRBD2. This CDR3 is 14 amino acids long. V trimming: 7 bases; J trimming: 7 bases; junction bases outside the gene matches: 10. The V gene's germline CDR1 is MDHEN and CDR2 SYDVKM. The CDR3 DNA reads as TGTGCCAGCACCCTTCTGGGAGGGCAGAATGAGCAGTTCTTC. Translating gives CASTLLGGQNEQFF.

V usage is TRBV10-3 and J usage is TRBJ2-1, with 8 bases fitting TRBD2. Trimming removed 3 bases from V and 0 bases from J; junction bases left unmatched: 4. Germline CDR1 ENHRY, CDR2 SYGVKD. The CDR3 covers 16 residues. CDR3 sequence reads: CAISDWRGASYNEQFF. The CDR3 DNA sequence: TGTGCCATCAGTGATTGGCGGGGGGCCTCCTACAATGAGCAGTTCTTC.

This clonotype has at least ten counts. CDR3 amino acids: CASTIYERNTGELFF. The CDR3 DNA reads TGTGCCAGCACCATATATGAGAGGAACACCGGGGAGCTGTTTTTT. This chain connects TRBV11-2 to TRBJ2-2; no clear D gene. V was trimmed by 7 bases and J by 1 base, leaving 13 bases between them. The germline V gene has CDR1 SGHAT and CDR2 FQNNGV. This CDR3 contains 15 residues.

V gene TRBV5-5 combines with J gene TRBJ2-7; 7 bases align to TRBD1. Germline V CDR1 and CDR2: SGHKS, YYEKEE (reference sequence). V was pared by 4 bases and J by 0 bases, with 7 bases of the junction left unmatched. The CDR3 runs to 15 residues. This CDR3 is CASSPDRVPSYEQYF. The CDR3 region has the DNA TGTGCCAGCAGCCCTGACAGGGTTCCCTCCTACGAGCAGTACTTC.

The chain is built from TRBV7-8 and TRBJ2-7; TRBD1 matches 7 bases. The V gene end was trimmed by 1 base and the J gene end by 2 bases; junction bases not matched to a gene: 8. Germline V CDR1 and CDR2: SGHVS, FQNEAQ. This CDR3 comprises 16 residues. The CDR3 spells CASSLGWAGGPYEQYF. CDR3 sequence (DNA): TGTGCCAGCAGCTTAGGTTGGGCAGGGGGTCCCTACGAGCAGTACTTC. The variable domain in full, with the rest retrieved from reference TRBV7-8 and TRBJ2-7, is GAGVSQSPRYKVAKRGQDVALRCDPISGHVSLFWYQQALGQGPEFLTYFQNEAQLDKSGLPSDRFFAERPEGSVSTLKIQRTQQEDSAVYLCASSLGWAGGPYEQYFGPGTRLTVT.

This clonotype was observed many times. The chain carries TRBV12-3 or TRBV12-4 and TRBJ1-1, with D perhaps TRBD1 (5 bases). The germline V and J ends were trimmed by 7 bases and 5 bases, with 11 bases remaining between them. The length of the CDR3 is 12 residues. In DNA form, the CDR3 reads TGTGCCAGCACACTGCGGGGGACTGAAGCTTTCTTT. Its protein product is CASTLRGTEAFF.

This clonotype was seen a few times. The rearrangement uses TRBV20-1 and TRBJ2-1; TRBD2 agrees at 12 bases. Looked up from germline, CDR1 is DFQATT and CDR2 is SNEGSKA (reference sequence). The CDR3 extends over 15 amino acids. V lost 2 bases, J lost 6 bases, and 5 bases stayed unmatched. This chain's CDR3 is CSARYGLAGFNEQFF. Written as DNA, the CDR3 is TGCAGTGCTAGATACGGACTAGCGGGATTCAATGAGCAGTTCTTC.

This clonotype was seen ten or more times. The chain uses TRBV11-2 and TRBJ2-3, with 7 bases identical to TRBD2. V lost 6 bases, J lost 4 bases, and 10 bases stayed unmatched. CDR3 length equals 15 residues. Germline values: CDR1 SGHAT, CDR2 FQNNGV. This chain's CDR3 is CASSKGRLAADTQYF. The DNA of the CDR3 is TGTGCCAGCAGTAAAGGCCGACTAGCAGCAGATACGCAGTATTTT.

The V and J genes are TRBV7-8 and TRBJ2-7; a weak D match, TRBD2 (5 bases). Trimming stripped 2 bases from V and 7 bases from J, with 21 bases between. The CDR3 loop spans 16 amino acids. From germline, CDR1 is SGHVS and CDR2 FQNEAQ. This chain's CDR3 is CASSLIYGNVRGEQYF. CDR3 bases: TGTGCCAGCAGCTTAATTTACGGAAACGTACGGGGTGAGCAGTACTTC.

This chain joins TRBV16 and TRBJ1-6; no clear D. Germline V lookup: CDR1 KGHSY, CDR2 FQNENV. Between the trimmed V and J ends, which lost 0 bases and 6 bases, there was a span of 9 bases. CDR3 length: 15 residues. CDR3 coding DNA: TGTGCCAGCAGCCAATCCTTCTCGGGTAATTCACCCCTCCACTTT. Translating gives CASSQSFSGNSPLHF.

CDR3 sequence reads: CSTSRSTYEQYF. The CDR3 region has the DNA TGCAGCACTAGCAGGAGTACCTACGAGCAGTACTTC. The genes are TRBV20-1 and TRBJ2-7, with a possible D match to TRBD2 (6 bases). This CDR3 comprises 12 residues. Germline assignment: CDR1 DFQATT and CDR2 SNEGSKA (reference sequence).

This clonotype was counted many times. The chain joins TRBV29-1 to TRBJ2-2; D is perhaps TRBD2 (5 bases). The CDR3 loop spans 13 amino acids. From germline, CDR1 is SQVTM and CDR2 ANQGSEA. Trimming took 1 base from V and 4 from J, leaving 7 bases between them. The CDR3 DNA reads as TGCAGCGTTGAAGGAGGGTTCACCGGGGAGCTGTTTTTT. It translates to CSVEGGFTGELFF.

This clonotype was detected a few times. V usage is TRBV5-1 and J usage is TRBJ1-1; D is possibly TRBD1 (5 bases). Germline loops: CDR1 SGHRS, CDR2 YFSETQ. V lost 2 bases and J 8 bases, leaving 13 bases between the germline ends. The CDR3 covers 13 residues. The CDR3 region is CASSFWGEGEAFF. CDR3 sequence (DNA): TGCGCCAGCAGCTTTTGGGGGGAGGGGGAAGCTTTCTTT.

The sample holds many counts of this clonotype. V gene TRBV18 combines with J gene TRBJ2-5; D ambiguous. Germline loops: CDR1 KGHSH, CDR2 LQKENI. This CDR3 has 16 amino acids. V lost 0 bases and J lost 5, with 16 bases in between. The CDR3 region is CASSPPDESYGETQYF. CDR3 bases: TGTGCCAGCTCACCACCGGATGAGTCGTATGGTGAGACCCAGTACTTC.

Turning to this clonotype: A clone one base away is much larger, so this may be a read error. The V call is TRBV12-3 or TRBV12-4, the J call TRBJ1-2; no clear D. This CDR3 has 12 amino acids. Trimming took 1 base from V and 6 from J, leaving 6 bases between them. CDR3: CASSLGEDGYTF. The CDR3 nucleotides read TGTGCCAGCAGTTTAGGGGAGGATGGCTACACCTTC.

In its sample, this clonotype was seen a few times. The V gene is TRBV19, the J gene TRBJ2-7; TRBD2 aligns across 15 bases. CDR1 and CDR2 (germline): LNHDA, SQIVND (reference sequence). CDR3 size: 15 residues. Trimming took 9 bases from V and 4 from J; bases not matched to a gene: 7. The CDR3 DNA reads as TGTGCCAGCGCACTGGGGACTAGCGGGAGGTACGAGCAGTACTTC. Amino acids: CASALGTSGRYEQYF. Using reference TRBV19 and TRBJ2-7 for the parts outside the CDR3, the full variable domain is DGGITQSPKYLFRKEGQNVTLSCEQNLNHDAMYWYRQDPGQGLRLIYYSQIVNDFQKGDIAEGYSVSREKKESFPLTVTSAQKNPTAFYLCASALGTSGRYEQYFGPGTRLTVT.

There are many counts of this clonotype. The chain links TRBV5-1 to TRBJ1-6; D possibly corresponds to TRBD1 (5 bases). Trimming cost V 4 bases and J 7 bases, with 18 bases left between them. The CDR3 runs to 16 residues. Per the germline V gene, CDR1 is SGHRS and CDR2 is YFSETQ. CDR3 amino acids: CASSPRTGTENSPLHF. CDR3 in DNA: TGCGCCAGCAGCCCAAGAACCGGGACGGAAAATTCACCCCTCCACTTT.

The gene calls are TRBV7-6 and TRBJ2-2, with TRBD2 matching over 7 bases. The J segment lost 1 base and the V segment lost 6 bases, leaving 8 bases of the junction unmatched. Germline lookup yields CDR1 SGHVS and CDR2 FNYEAQ. The CDR3 sequence is 16 residues long. This chain's CDR3 is CASRSLAEMNTGELFF. CDR3 nucleotides: TGTGCCAGCAGATCCCTAGCGGAAATGAACACCGGGGAGCTGTTTTTT.